This TCR beta chain was recorded in a study of tissue T cells after allogeneic stem cell transplantation. The CDR3 is made up of 15 amino acids. The J segment lost 1 base and the V segment lost 4 bases, leaving 4 bases of the junction unmatched. Per germline, CDR1 LGHDT and CDR2 YNNKQL (reference sequence). To note about this clone: The gene names given are mouse names. The CDR3 is cut off 1 residue early in the read; its end comes from the germline J gene.

The assay was immunoSEQ multiplex PCR, and TCRdb's table has in-frame clones only and misses some. The sample has about 21,000 clones, approximately 69% seen once. Sequencing input: blood. The chain has TRBV4 and TRBJ1-1, with 9 bases lining up with TRBD1. The sequence was obtained from a female BALB/c mouse in good health. Strain haplotype (MHC): H2-d. CDR3 residues: CASSLPGQGNTEVFF. The sequenced part of the CDR3 DNA is TGTGCCAGCAGCTTACCGGGACAGGGGAACACAGAAGTCTTC.